A selection of T cell receptor beta chains follows, all from one sample in a study of blood T cell repertoires in COVID-19. Only in-frame clones appear in the TCRdb table, and some are missing; sequencing was by immunoSEQ multiplex PCR. The repertoire has some 220,000 clones, roughly 80% of them found once; the top ten carry around 2.7%. What was sequenced was peripheral blood. The receptors originated from a woman aged 25-40 years who had recovered from COVID-19. Each CDR3 is given with its conserved first and last residue. A D gene is named only where the DNA matches it firmly. Only some rows state a clone size, as once, few, many or a class for expanded clones.

>NA|TRBD1|TRBJ1-3|TRBV5-1
TGCGCCAGCACCAGGGGGGCTGGAAACACCATATATTTT
CASTRGAGNTIYF
>many|TRBD2|TRBJ2-2|TRBV6-5
TGTGCCAGCAGTTATCCCGCTAGCGGGAGGCCCGGGGAGCTGTTTTTT
CASSYPASGRPGELFF
>NA|NA|TRBJ2-3|TRBV5-5
TGTGCCAGCAGCGGGAGGCGTTTGGCAGATACGCAGTATTTT
CASSGRRLADTQYF
>once|NA|TRBJ1-1|TRBV2
TGTGCCAGCAGTTGGAGGGACCCCAGCCAGAACACTGAAGCTTTCTTT
CASSWRDPSQNTEAFF
>NA|TRBD1|TRBJ2-5|TRBV7-9
TGTGCTACCACCGGACAGGGGGCTTTCCAAGAGACCCAGTACTTC
CATTGQGAFQETQYF
>NA|NA|TRBJ1-2|TRBV24-1
TGTGCCACCAGTGATTCCACAGGGTATTTGCATGGCTACACCTTC
CATSDSTGYLHGYTF
>NA|TRBD2|TRBJ2-1|TRBV29-1
TGCAGCGCCCCCTTACGGCAGCGGGAGGGGGTTAATGAGCAGTTCTTC
CSAPLRQREGVNEQFF
>NA|NA|TRBJ2-7|TRBV30
TGTGCCTGGAGCCCCTCTTGGGAAGTCGGGGGAGACGAGCAGTACTTC
CAWSPSWEVGGDEQYF
>once|TRBD2|TRBJ2-7|TRBV7-8
TGTGCCAGCAGCGGGACTAGCGGGACCCCTTCTAGCTCCTACGAGCAGTACTTC
CASSGTSGTPSSSYEQYF
>few|TRBD2|TRBJ2-1|TRBV24-1
TGTGCCGTAGCCGGGACTAGCGGGGACAATGAGCAGTTCTTC
CAVAGTSGDNEQFF
>NA|TRBD1|TRBJ2-1|TRBV24-1
TGTGCCACCAGTGATACCCGGGACAGGGGCCCTTACAATGAGCAGTTCTTC
CATSDTRDRGPYNEQFF
>NA|TRBD1|TRBJ2-3|TRBV28
TGTGCCAGCACGGAAGGGGGGGACAGGGAACAAGATACGCAGTATTTT
CASTEGGDREQDTQYF
>NA|NA|TRBJ1-1|TRBV6-5
TGTGCCAGCACTGGAGGGGCAGAAGCTTTCTTT
CASTGGAEAFF
>NA|TRBD2|TRBJ2-3|TRBV24-1
TGTGCCACCAGTGCCACCCCAACTAGCGGGAGCACAGATACGCAGTATTTT
CATSATPTSGSTDTQYF
>NA|TRBD2|TRBJ2-2|TRBV9
TGTGCCAGCAGCGTAGACACTAGCGCAAACACCGGGGAGCTGTTTTTT
CASSVDTSANTGELFF
>NA|NA|TRBJ1-1|TRBV10-3
TGTGCCATCAGTGAAACCGGTCCTGGTGAAGCTTTCTTT
CAISETGPGEAFF